A single sample is the source of the 13 T cell receptor beta chains below, sequenced in a study of blood T cell repertoires in COVID-19. Sequenced by immunoSEQ multiplex PCR; TCRdb stores in-frame clones only, minus some. The table has approximately 110,000 clones, 80% to 90% seen once. Sequencing was carried out using peripheral blood. The receptors derive from a woman aged 45-65 years with active or convalescent COVID-19.

V gene TRBV24-1 combines with J gene TRBJ1-2, with 7 bases identical to TRBD1. The ends lost 5 bases at V and 0 bases at J; junction bases unmatched: 5. CDR1 is KGHDR and CDR2 is SFDVKD in the germline V gene. This CDR3 spans 15 amino acids. The CDR3 DNA reads as TGTGCCACCAGTGCCAGGGGGATTACTAACTATGGCTACACCTTC. This encodes CATSARGITNYGYTF.

The chain carries TRBV28 and TRBJ2-7, with 9 positions matching TRBD1. V shed 3 bases, J shed 4 bases, and the junction held 7 bases outside the gene matches. This CDR3 spans 15 amino acids. Germline CDR1 is MDHEN and CDR2 is SYDVKM. CDR3 bases: TGTGCCAGCAGTTTGGGCTGGGACAGGGTTTACGAGCAGTACTTC. This encodes CASSLGWDRVYEQYF.

The chain is built from TRBV6-5 and TRBJ2-5; 9 nucleotides match TRBD1. The CDR3 has 15 amino acids. V shed 0 bases and J 3 bases; nucleotides not matched to a gene: 2. Germline CDR1 and CDR2: MNHEY and SVGAGI. The CDR3 DNA follows: TGTGCCAGCAGTTACTCTCGGACAGGGGAAGAGACCCAGTACTTC. This encodes CASSYSRTGEETQYF.

J is TRBJ2-7 and V is TRBV28; 11 nucleotides agree with TRBD1. The germline CDR1 and CDR2 sequences are MDHEN and SYDVKM. This CDR3 spans 14 amino acids. The trim removed 6 bases at V and 6 bases at J, leaving 7 bases unmatched. CDR3 protein: CASSHRTGGGEQYF. The CDR3 DNA is TGTGCCAGCAGCCATCGGACAGGGGGCGGCGAGCAGTACTTC.

This sequence joins TRBV12-3 or TRBV12-4 and TRBJ2-7, with a weak D call TRBD1 (5 bases). This CDR3 is 12 amino acids long. Between the trimmed V and J ends, which lost 8 bases and 6 bases, there was a span of 14 bases. CDR3 in amino acids: CASGQGSGEQYF. The CDR3 DNA reads TGTGCCAGCGGGCAGGGAAGTGGCGAGCAGTACTTC.

This clone occurred once. V gene TRBV6-1 combines with J gene TRBJ2-7; no firm D call. V was clipped by 2 bases and J by 5 bases, with 10 bases between them. CDR1 and CDR2 (germline): MNHNS, SASEGT. The CDR3 covers 13 residues. CDR3 in DNA: TGTGCCAGCAGTGAACGACTCTTCCACGAGCAGTACTTC. This sequence encodes CASSERLFHEQYF.

V is TRBV5-6 and J is TRBJ1-2, with unresolved D. Germline V gene lookup returns CDR1 SGHDT and CDR2 YYEEEE. The V gene lost 4 bases and the J gene lost 4 bases, with 8 bases spanning the gap. The length of the CDR3 is 12 residues. The CDR3 region has the DNA TGTGCCAGCAGCACCACGGTCTATGGCTACACCTTC. As protein: CASSTTVYGYTF. The complete variable domain, with remaining parts taken from reference TRBV5-6 and TRBJ1-2, reads DAGVTQSPTHLIKTRGQQVTLRCSPKSGHDTVSWYQQALGQGPQFIFQYYEEEERQRGNFPDRFSGHQFPNYSSELNVNALLLGDSALYLCASSTTVYGYTFGSGTRLTVV.

About this clone: At the DNA level, this CDR3 is encoded by other sequences in the same sample as well. The chain uses TRBV18 and TRBJ2-1, with 11 bases matching TRBD1. The CDR3 is made up of 15 amino acids. V lost 2 bases and J lost 4; bases outside the gene matches: 1. Per the germline V gene, CDR1 is KGHSH and CDR2 is LQKENI. The DNA for the CDR3 is TGTGCCAGCTCACCAGGGACAGGGGGGTACAATGAGCAGTTCTTC. It yields the protein CASSPGTGGYNEQFF.

The V gene is TRBV13, the J gene TRBJ2-1; D is unclear. Trimming cost V 8 bases and J 7 bases, with 15 bases left between them. Germline-derived CDR1 and CDR2 are PRHDT and FYEKMQ (reference sequence). CDR3 size: 13 residues. The CDR3 region has the DNA TGTGCCAGCGCGCGGAGACGCTATAATGAGCAGTTCTTC. Amino acid sequence: CASARRRYNEQFF.

This sequence joins TRBV6-5 and TRBJ2-7; 8 bases are shared with TRBD2. Germline V lookup: CDR1 MNHEY, CDR2 SVGAGI. This CDR3 contains 13 residues. Losses at the gene ends were 9 bases for V and 2 bases for J; bases not matched to a gene: 6. The CDR3: CASSGRGAYEQYF. The CDR3 DNA reads as TGTGCCAGTTCCGGGCGGGGGGCCTACGAGCAGTACTTC.

In its sample, this clone was seen once. V gene TRBV7-9 combines with J gene TRBJ1-4, with TRBD1 matching 10 bases. The CDR3 sequence is 14 residues long. Germline V lookup: CDR1 SEHNR, CDR2 FQNEAQ (reference sequence). Trimming at V came to 5 bases and at J to 8 bases, leaving 5 bases not matched to a gene. The CDR3 region has the DNA TGTGCCAGCAGCCAGGGACAGGGGAAAGAAAAACTGTTTTTT. It translates to CASSQGQGKEKLFF.

The chain recombines TRBV3-1 (or the pseudogene TRBV3-2) with TRBJ1-2; D may be TRBD1 (5 bases). The V end lost 0 bases, the J end lost 4 bases, and 18 bases lay between the germline ends. Germline CDR1 and CDR2: LGHDT and YNNKEL (reference sequence). This CDR3 region has 17 residues. The chain's CDR3 is CASSQDSGQGAIYGYTF. DNA of the CDR3: TGTGCCAGCAGCCAAGATAGCGGGCAGGGTGCCATCTATGGCTACACCTTC.

This clone was found once. The chain employs TRBV30 and TRBJ1-6; D gene ambiguous. Germline CDR1 reads GTSNPN; CDR2 reads SVGIG (reference sequence). The CDR3 totals 14 residues. The V and J ends lost 2 bases and 0 bases respectively, with 5 bases between them. The CDR3 bases are TGTGCCTGGAGTATTAGCTCCTATAATTCACCCCTCCACTTT. This encodes CAWSISSYNSPLHF.